This T cell receptor (beta chain) emerged from a study of blood T cell repertoires in COVID-19. About the research overall: Samples taken during acute and convalescent COVID-19 were collected in the United States, Italy and Spain. Sources were T cells, B-cell-depleted T cells, or PBMCs; the material itself was cDNA or gDNA.

This clone was seen only once. Per the study methods: Scientists estimated how many nucleated cells there were by amplifying reference gene primers. Sequencing was performed with immunoSEQ multiplex PCR; in TCRdb, only in-frame clones are kept and a portion is missing. V, J and clone size are those of that table, while D and trimming were read from the DNA. Of under 300,000 clones detected, around 86% appear once; the ten largest clones hold around 2%. Germline V gene sequence: CDR1 ENHRY, CDR2 SYGVKD. Trimming cost V 10 bases and J 8 bases; bases outside gene matches: 9. The CDR3 runs to 13 residues.

The sequenced material came from peripheral blood. This TCR came from a man aged 25-45 years who had recovered from COVID-19. The chain uses TRBV10-3 and TRBJ1-4; 8 nucleotides line up with TRBD1. The CDR3 is CATNRGMNEKLFF. In nucleotides, the CDR3 is TGTGCCACCAACAGGGGGATGAACGAAAAACTGTTTTTT.